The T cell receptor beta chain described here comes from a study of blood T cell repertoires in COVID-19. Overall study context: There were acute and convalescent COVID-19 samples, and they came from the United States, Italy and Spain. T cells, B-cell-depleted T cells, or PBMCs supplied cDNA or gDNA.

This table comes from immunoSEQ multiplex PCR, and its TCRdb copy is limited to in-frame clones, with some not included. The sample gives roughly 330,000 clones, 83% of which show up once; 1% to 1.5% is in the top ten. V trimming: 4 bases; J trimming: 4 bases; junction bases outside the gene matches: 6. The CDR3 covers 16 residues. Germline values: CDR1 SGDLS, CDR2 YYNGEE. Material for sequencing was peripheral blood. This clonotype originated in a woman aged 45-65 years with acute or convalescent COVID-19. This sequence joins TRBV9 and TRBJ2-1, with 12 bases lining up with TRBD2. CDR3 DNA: TGTGCCAGCAGCCCGAGACTAGCGGGAGTATACAATGAGCAGTTCTTC. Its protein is CASSPRLAGVYNEQFF. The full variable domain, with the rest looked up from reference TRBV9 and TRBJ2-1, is DSGVTQTPKHLITATGQRVTLRCSPRSGDLSVYWYQQSLDQGLQFLIQYYNGEERAKGNILERFSAQQFPDLHSELNLSSLELGDSALYFCASSPRLAGVYNEQFFGPGTRLTVL.